This passage covers 14 T cell receptor beta chains from one sample sequenced in a study of CD8 T cells in Susac syndrome. RNA amounts of roughly 0.45 to 1 ug underwent reverse transcription with random hexamers. TCRdb passed the immunoSEQ multiplex PCR reads through MiXCR, listing each CDR3 protein once. The profile shows 100,000 or so distinct CDR3 sequences, nearly 95% of them singletons. The sequencing sample was made of CD4+ T cells from PBMCs. The receptors were sampled from a human donor in good health.

The V gene is TRBV6-4, the J gene TRBJ2-3; possibly TRBD2 for D (5 bases). The germline V and J ends were trimmed by 2 bases and 2 bases, with 11 bases remaining between them. The CDR3 sequence is 15 residues long. Germline V gives CDR1 MRHNA, CDR2 SNTAGT. The CDR3 here is CASSDEGLATDTQYF. Here the CDR3 DNA reads TGTGCCAGCAGTGACGAAGGGCTAGCCACAGATACGCAGTATTTT.

The gene calls are TRBV14 and TRBJ2-2, with D perhaps matching TRBD2 (5 bases). Trimming pared 1 base from V and 4 bases from J, leaving 10 bases between. The length of the CDR3 is 15 residues. Germline-derived CDR1 and CDR2 are SGHDN and FVKESK. This CDR3 is CASSQAGTRTGELFF. The DNA for the CDR3 is TGTGCCAGCAGCCAAGCGGGAACCCGCACCGGGGAGCTGTTTTTT.

The CDR3 is CASSPKGGVYVGYTF. CDR3 nucleotides: TGTGCCAGCAGCCCCAAGGGAGGGGTTTATGTTGGCTACACCTTC. The rearrangement joins TRBV7-2 to TRBJ1-2; a possible D gene is TRBD1 (5 bases). This CDR3 has 15 amino acids. Germline V CDR1 and CDR2: SGHTA, FQGNSA. The germline V and J ends were trimmed by 5 bases and 7 bases, with 20 bases remaining between them. Full variable domain (outside the CDR3, taken from reference TRBV7-2 and TRBJ1-2): GAGVSQSPSNKVTEKGKDVELRCDPISGHTALYWYRQSLGQGLEFLIYFQGNSAPDKSGLPSDRFSAERTGGSVSTLTIQRTQQEDSAVYLCASSPKGGVYVGYTFGSGTRLTVV.

V gene TRBV6-1 combines with J gene TRBJ2-3; 10 positions agree with TRBD2. Germline-derived CDR1 and CDR2 are MNHNS and SASEGT. V gave up 7 bases and J gave up 1 base; unmatched junction bases: 17. CDR3 length equals 19 residues. The CDR3 DNA follows: TGTGCCAGCACCTTTAAGCCCAGCGGGGGGGATATAGGCACAGATACGCAGTATTTT. Residues: CASTFKPSGGDIGTDTQYF.

J is TRBJ1-1 and V is TRBV19, with D hard to call. The V gene's germline CDR1 is LNHDA and CDR2 SQIVND (reference sequence). V gave up 3 bases and J gave up 2 bases, with 7 bases separating them. The CDR3 runs to 13 residues. The CDR3 is CASSMMANTEAFF. The CDR3 bases are TGTGCCAGTAGTATGATGGCTAACACTGAAGCTTTCTTT.

This chain joins TRBV6-2 or TRBV6-3 and TRBJ2-4; the D gene could be TRBD1 or TRBD2 (6 bases each). This CDR3 is built from 15 residues. Trimming removed 10 bases from V and 4 bases from J, with 20 bases in between. Looked up from germline, CDR1 is MNHEY and CDR2 is SVGEGT. The CDR3 DNA is TGTGCCACCTCCCCGGGGCCGGGGGCAAAAAACATTCAGTACTTC. Its protein is CATSPGPGAKNIQYF.

The chain employs TRBV6-5 and TRBJ1-2; a weak D match, TRBD1 (6 bases). V gave up 0 bases and J gave up 6 bases, with 14 bases separating them. Per the germline V gene, CDR1 is MNHEY and CDR2 is SVGAGI. The CDR3 length is 15 residues. The CDR3 here is CASSYSYRAFDGYTF. The CDR3 nucleotides read TGTGCCAGCAGTTACTCGTACAGGGCATTCGATGGCTACACCTTC.

The V call is TRBV30, the J call TRBJ1-2; 9 bases agree with TRBD1. V shed 5 bases and J 0 bases; nucleotides not matched to a gene: 10. Germline values: CDR1 GTSNPN, CDR2 SVGIG (reference sequence). CDR3 length: 16 amino acids. The CDR3 nucleotides read TGTGCCTGGGCACGGGACAGGGATATTACTAACTATGGCTACACCTTC. Its protein is CAWARDRDITNYGYTF.

The table lists this clonotype with a few counts. The CDR3 loop reads CASTPGQGNTEAFF. The CDR3 coding sequence is TGTGCCAGCACTCCGGGACAGGGAAACACTGAAGCTTTCTTT. The chain combines TRBV25-1 with TRBJ1-1, with TRBD1 matching over 9 bases. CDR3 length: 14 residues. The germline V gene has CDR1 MGHDK and CDR2 SYGVNS. Germline trimming cut 7 bases from V and 2 bases from J; bases unmatched to any gene: 5.

The gene calls are TRBV5-4 and TRBJ1-3; D not certain. V was cut by 0 bases and J by 1 base, with 5 bases left in between. The CDR3 loop spans 14 amino acids. Germline V gene sequence: CDR1 SGHNT, CDR2 YYREEE (reference sequence). DNA of the CDR3: TGTGCCAGCAGCTTGGAAGGTTCTGGAAACACCATATATTTT. Translation gives CASSLEGSGNTIYF.

The V gene is TRBV19, the J gene TRBJ2-1; 14 nucleotides align to TRBD2. Trimming removed 1 base from V and 0 bases from J; junction bases left unmatched: 2. The CDR3 is 18 residues long. Looked up from germline, CDR1 is LNHDA and CDR2 is SQIVND (reference sequence). Here the CDR3 reads CASSIGLAGGVSYNEQFF. CDR3 nucleotide sequence: TGTGCCAGTAGTATAGGACTAGCGGGGGGGGTCTCCTACAATGAGCAGTTCTTC.

The chain uses TRBV20-1 and TRBJ2-7, with 9 nucleotides matching TRBD2. V was clipped by 3 bases and J by 2 bases; unmatched bases: 2. CDR1 and CDR2 from the germline V gene are DFQATT and SNEGSKA (reference sequence). The CDR3 spans 13 residues. The CDR3 coding sequence is TGCAGTGCTAGTCTAGCGGGGCCCTACGAGCAGTACTTC. This encodes CSASLAGPYEQYF.

The rearrangement joins TRBV20-1 to TRBJ1-2; D may be TRBD1 (5 bases). Germline V gives CDR1 DFQATT, CDR2 SNEGSKA (reference sequence). The CDR3 totals 12 residues. This CDR3 is CSPYRLGDGYTF. CDR3 bases: TGCAGCCCGTACAGGCTGGGGGATGGCTACACCTTC.

This chain connects TRBV5-1 to TRBJ2-2; 9 bases are shared with TRBD1. The germline V gene encodes CDR1 SGHRS and CDR2 YFSETQ. The V gene end was trimmed by 7 bases and the J gene end by 3 bases; junction bases not matched to a gene: 7. The CDR3 runs 15 residues. This chain's CDR3 is CASSYRGPDTGELFF. The CDR3 DNA is TGCGCCAGCTCCTACAGGGGGCCGGACACCGGGGAGCTGTTTTTT.